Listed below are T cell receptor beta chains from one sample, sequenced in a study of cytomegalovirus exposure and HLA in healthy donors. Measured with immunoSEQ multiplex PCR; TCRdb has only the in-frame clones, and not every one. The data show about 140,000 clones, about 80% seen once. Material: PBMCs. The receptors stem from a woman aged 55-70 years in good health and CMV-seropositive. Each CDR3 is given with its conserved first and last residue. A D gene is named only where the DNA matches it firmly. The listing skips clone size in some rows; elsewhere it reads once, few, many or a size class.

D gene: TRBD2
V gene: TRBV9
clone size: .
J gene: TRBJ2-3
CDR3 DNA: TGTGCCAGCAGCGCCCGAGCCGGGACTAGCGGGAGCCCAGATACGCAGTATTTT
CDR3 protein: CASSARAGTSGSPDTQYF

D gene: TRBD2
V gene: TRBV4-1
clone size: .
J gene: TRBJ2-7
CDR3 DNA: TGCGCCAGCAGCCAGTTACTAGCGGAGTACTACGAGCAGTACTTC
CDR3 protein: CASSQLLAEYYEQYF

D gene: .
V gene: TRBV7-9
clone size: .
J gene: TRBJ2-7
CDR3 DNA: TGTGCCAGCAGCTTAGCTCTCTCCTACGAGCAGTACTTC
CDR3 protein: CASSLALSYEQYF

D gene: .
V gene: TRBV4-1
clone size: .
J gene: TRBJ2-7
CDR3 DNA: TGCGCCAGCAGCCAAGTGGAACGGGAACGGGACGAGCAGTACTTC
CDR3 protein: CASSQVERERDEQYF

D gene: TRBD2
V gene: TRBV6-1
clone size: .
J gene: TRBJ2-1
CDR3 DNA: TGTGCCAGCAGTGCCCGGACTAGCGACTCCTACAATGAGCAGTTCTTC
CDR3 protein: CASSARTSDSYNEQFF

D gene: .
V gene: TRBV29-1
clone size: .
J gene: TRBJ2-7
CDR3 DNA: TGCAGCGTTTCGTTGGCGGGACCCTACGAGCAGTACTTC
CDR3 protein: CSVSLAGPYEQYF

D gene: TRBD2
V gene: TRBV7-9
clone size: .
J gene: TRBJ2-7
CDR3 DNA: TGTGCCAGCAGCCTATCGACTAGCGGGAGTAGGTACGAGCAGTACTTC
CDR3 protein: CASSLSTSGSRYEQYF

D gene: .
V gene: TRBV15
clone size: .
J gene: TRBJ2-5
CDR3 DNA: TGTGCCACCAGCAGAGATCAGGGGCAAGAGACCCAGTACTTC
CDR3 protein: CATSRDQGQETQYF

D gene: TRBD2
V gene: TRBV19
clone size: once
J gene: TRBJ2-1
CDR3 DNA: TGTGCCAGTAGTAACGGACTAGGAGCGAATGAGCAGTTCTTC
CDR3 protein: CASSNGLGANEQFF

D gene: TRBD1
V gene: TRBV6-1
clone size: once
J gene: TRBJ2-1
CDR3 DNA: TGTGCCAGCAGTCCACAGGGGAATGAGCAGTTCTTC
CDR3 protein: CASSPQGNEQFF

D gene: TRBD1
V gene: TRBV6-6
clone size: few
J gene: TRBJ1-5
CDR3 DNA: TGTGCCACCTCAGGACAGGGGAACAATCAGCCCCAGCATTTT
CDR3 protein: CATSGQGNNQPQHF

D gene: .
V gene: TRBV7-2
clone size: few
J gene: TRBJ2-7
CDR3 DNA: TGTGCCAGCAGCTTAGCTTTGGAGGGTGTGGGCTACGAGCAGTACTTC
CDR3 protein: CASSLALEGVGYEQYF

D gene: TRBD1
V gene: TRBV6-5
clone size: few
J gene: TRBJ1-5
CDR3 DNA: TGTGCCAGCAGTCGGGACAGGGGCGATCAGCCCCAGCATTTT
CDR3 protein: CASSRDRGDQPQHF

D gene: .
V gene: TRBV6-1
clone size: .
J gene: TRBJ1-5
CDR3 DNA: TGTGCCAGCAGTCGGGACAAGATTAGCAATCAGCCCCAGCATTTT
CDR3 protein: CASSRDKISNQPQHF

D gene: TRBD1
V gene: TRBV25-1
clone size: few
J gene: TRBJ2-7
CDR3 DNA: TGTGCCAGCAGTGAATGGGACAGCTACGAGCAGTACTTC
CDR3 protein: CASSEWDSYEQYF

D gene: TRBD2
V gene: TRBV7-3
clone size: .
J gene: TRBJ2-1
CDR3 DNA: TGTGCCAGCAGCTTAACGTTTGCGGGAGTACTACATGAGCAGTTCTTC
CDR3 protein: CASSLTFAGVLHEQFF

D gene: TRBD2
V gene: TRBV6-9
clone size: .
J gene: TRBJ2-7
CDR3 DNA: TGTGCCAGCACCCCTCCCACCGGGAGGAGCTCCTACGAGCAGTACTTC
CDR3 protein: CASTPPTGRSSYEQYF

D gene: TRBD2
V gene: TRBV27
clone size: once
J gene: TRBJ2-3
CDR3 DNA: TGTGCCACCCGACTAGCGGGAGATGGAGGTACGCAGTATTTT
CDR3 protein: CATRLAGDGGTQYF

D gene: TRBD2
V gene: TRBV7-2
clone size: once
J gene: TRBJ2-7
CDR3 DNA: TGTGCCAGCAGCTTAGCCAGCGGGAGGGACGAGCAGTACTTC
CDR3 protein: CASSLASGRDEQYF

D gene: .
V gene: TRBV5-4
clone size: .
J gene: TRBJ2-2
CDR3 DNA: TGTGCCAGCAGCTTGCTGGGGGCGATGAACACCGGGGAGCTGTTTTTT
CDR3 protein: CASSLLGAMNTGELFF

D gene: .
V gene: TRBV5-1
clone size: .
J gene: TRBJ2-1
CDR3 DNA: TGCGCCAGCAGCTATACAGGGTACAATGAGCAGTTCTTC
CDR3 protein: CASSYTGYNEQFF

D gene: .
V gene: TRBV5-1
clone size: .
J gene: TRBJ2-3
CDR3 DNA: TGCGCCAGCAGCAGGACACAGGGCTATACGCAGTATTTT
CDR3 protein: CASSRTQGYTQYF

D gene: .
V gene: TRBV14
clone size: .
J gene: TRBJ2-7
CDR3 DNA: TGTGCCAGCAGCCACCGCCTCAGGGCCCACGAGCAGTACTTC
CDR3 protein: CASSHRLRAHEQYF

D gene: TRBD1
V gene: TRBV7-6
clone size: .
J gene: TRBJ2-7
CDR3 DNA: TGTGCCAGCAGCTCGGGACAGGAATTCGAGGAGCAGTACTTC
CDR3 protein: CASSSGQEFEEQYF

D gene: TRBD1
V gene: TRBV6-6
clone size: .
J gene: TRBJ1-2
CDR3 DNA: TGTGCCAGCAGTTACTCGGACACGGGACAGAACTATGGCTACACCTTC
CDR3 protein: CASSYSDTGQNYGYTF

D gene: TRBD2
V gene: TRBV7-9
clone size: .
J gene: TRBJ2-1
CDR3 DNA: TGTGCCAGCAGCTTAATAGCGGGCCCGCGTAACAATGAGCAGTTCTTC
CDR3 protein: CASSLIAGPRNNEQFF

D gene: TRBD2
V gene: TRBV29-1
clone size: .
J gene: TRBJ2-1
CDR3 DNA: TGCAGCGTTGCCGGCAGCGGGAGGGGCGACAATGAGCAGTTCTTC
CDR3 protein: CSVAGSGRGDNEQFF

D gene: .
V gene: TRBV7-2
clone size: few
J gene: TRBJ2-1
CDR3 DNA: TGTGCCAGCTGCGCCGGGACATTTATGAATGAGCAGTTCTTC
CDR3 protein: CASCAGTFMNEQFF

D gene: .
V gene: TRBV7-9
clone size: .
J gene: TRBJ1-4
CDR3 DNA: TGTGCCAGCAGCTCCATCAGGGTAACTAATGAAAAACTGTTTTTT
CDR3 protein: CASSSIRVTNEKLFF